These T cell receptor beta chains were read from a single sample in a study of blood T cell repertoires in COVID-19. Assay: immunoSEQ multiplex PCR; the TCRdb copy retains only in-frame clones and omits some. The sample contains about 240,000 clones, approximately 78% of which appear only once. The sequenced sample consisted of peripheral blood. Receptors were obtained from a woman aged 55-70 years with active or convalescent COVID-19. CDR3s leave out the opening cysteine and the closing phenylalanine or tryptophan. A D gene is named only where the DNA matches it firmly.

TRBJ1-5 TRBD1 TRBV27 ASRIGTGLSTYSNQPQH
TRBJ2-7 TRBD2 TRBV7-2 ASSLKAGGLYEQY
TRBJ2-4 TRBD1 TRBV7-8 ASSLAWGQGAGIQY
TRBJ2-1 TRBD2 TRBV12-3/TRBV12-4 ASSFERGVEQF
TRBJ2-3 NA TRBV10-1 ASSDRSTDTQY
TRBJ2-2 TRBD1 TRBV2 ASAATGTGSSGELF
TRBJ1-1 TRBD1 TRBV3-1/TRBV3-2 ASSLDRDRGRGTEAF
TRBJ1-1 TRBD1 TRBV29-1 SATRQGAWANTEAF
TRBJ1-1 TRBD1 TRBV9 ASSVGQGAVNTEAF
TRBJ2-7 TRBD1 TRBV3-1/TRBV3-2 ASSQGQGTLYEQY
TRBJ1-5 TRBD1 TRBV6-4 ASTRTGGFCNQPQH
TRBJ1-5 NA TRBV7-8 ASSPSPRDQPQH
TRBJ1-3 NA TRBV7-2 ASSALPGNTIY
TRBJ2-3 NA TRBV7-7 ASSFLAGATDTQY
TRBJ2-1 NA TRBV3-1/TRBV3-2 ASSGRDLKSLPAL
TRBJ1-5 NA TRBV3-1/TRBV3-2 ASSQDHQGQPQH
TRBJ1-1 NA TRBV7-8 ASIRVEATEAF
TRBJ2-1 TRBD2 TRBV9 ASSVELAGNNEQF